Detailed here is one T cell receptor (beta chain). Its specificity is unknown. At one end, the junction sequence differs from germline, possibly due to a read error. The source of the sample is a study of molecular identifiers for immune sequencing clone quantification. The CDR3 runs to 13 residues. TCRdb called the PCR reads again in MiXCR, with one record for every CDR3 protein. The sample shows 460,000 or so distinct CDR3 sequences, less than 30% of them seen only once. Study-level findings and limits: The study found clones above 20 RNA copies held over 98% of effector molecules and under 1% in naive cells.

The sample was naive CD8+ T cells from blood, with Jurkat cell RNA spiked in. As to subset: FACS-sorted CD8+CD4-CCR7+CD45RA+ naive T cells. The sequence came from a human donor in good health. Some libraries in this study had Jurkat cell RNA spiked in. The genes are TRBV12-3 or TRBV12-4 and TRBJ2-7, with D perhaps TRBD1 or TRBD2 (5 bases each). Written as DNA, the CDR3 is TGTGCCAGCAGTCTAGCCCAGACAGACGAGCAGTACTTC. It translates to CASSLAQTDEQYF.